This TCR beta chain was identified in a study of breast tumors, draining lymph nodes, adjacent tissues. Axillary draining lymph nodes of breast cancer patients supplied the node samples. CDR1 is SGHVS, CDR2 FQNEAQ, per germline. This CDR3 is built from 12 residues. The germline V and J ends were trimmed by 1 base and 4 bases, with 4 bases remaining between them. By share of the sample, this clonotype is medium-sized. TCRdb re-called the multiplex PCR reads through MiXCR, storing one row per CDR3 protein. The sample records about 110,000 distinct CDR3 sequences, 30% being singletons. The sequence was collected from a female donor with breast cancer. Some clones in this sample may be carry-over from other donors' samples. Sequences were obtained from axillary lymph node tissue. The chain combines TRBV7-8 with TRBJ1-2; no definite D call. The CDR3 sequence: CASSLEGYGYTF. The CDR3 DNA sequence: TGTGCCAGCAGCTTAGAGGGCTATGGCTACACCTTC.